This TCR beta chain was found in a study of PD-L1 blockade in urothelial cancer. CDR3 length: 14 amino acids. CDR1 is GTSNPN, CDR2 SVGIG, per germline (reference sequence). V shed 1 base and J shed 0 bases, with 9 bases lying between them. This clone was recorded a few times. Other nucleotide sequences from this sample produce the same CDR3. The repertoire was sequenced with immunoSEQ multiplex PCR; TCRdb's copy has only in-frame clones and lacks some. The sample lists under 90,000 clones, 90% seen once, with over 9% in the top ten. The V gene is TRBV30, the J gene TRBJ1-1, with D tentatively TRBD1 (5 bases). The TCR sequence derives from a man aged 55 to 70 with urothelial cancer. The sequences come from PBMCs, collected around atezolizumab (anti-PD-L1) treatment. The CDR3 region has the DNA TGTGCCTGGAGTGGACAGACCATGAACACTGAAGCTTTCTTT. Amino acid sequence: CAWSGQTMNTEAFF.